This T cell receptor beta chain was obtained from a study of cytomegalovirus exposure and HLA in healthy donors. Remarks on this clone: No antigen is known for it.

Whole-study findings and limits: Among immune exposure information, only CMV serostatus was available. The investigators catalogued 160 or so TCR beta chains as cytomegalovirus-associated. By HLA locus, TCR association rates varied in a later analysis, with DRB1 showing the most and HLA-C the fewest.

Germline V lookup: CDR1 SGHAT, CDR2 FQNNGV. The length of the CDR3 is 13 residues. Trimming removed 5 bases at V and 6 bases at J, with 12 bases between. PCR involved 60 Vbeta and 13 Jbeta primers. Data came from immunoSEQ multiplex PCR; TCRdb stores just in-frame clones and leaves some out. Altogether more than 95,000 clones are present, around 80% being singletons, with the ten largest covering 3.4%. The chain is built from TRBV11-2 and TRBJ2-3, with a possible D match to TRBD1 (5 bases). Sequencing was performed on PBMCs. This clonotype was obtained from a man between 25 and 39 years old in good health and CMV-seronegative. The CDR3 here is CASSRTHGDTQYF. DNA of the CDR3: TGTGCCAGCAGCCGGACACACGGCGATACGCAGTATTTT.